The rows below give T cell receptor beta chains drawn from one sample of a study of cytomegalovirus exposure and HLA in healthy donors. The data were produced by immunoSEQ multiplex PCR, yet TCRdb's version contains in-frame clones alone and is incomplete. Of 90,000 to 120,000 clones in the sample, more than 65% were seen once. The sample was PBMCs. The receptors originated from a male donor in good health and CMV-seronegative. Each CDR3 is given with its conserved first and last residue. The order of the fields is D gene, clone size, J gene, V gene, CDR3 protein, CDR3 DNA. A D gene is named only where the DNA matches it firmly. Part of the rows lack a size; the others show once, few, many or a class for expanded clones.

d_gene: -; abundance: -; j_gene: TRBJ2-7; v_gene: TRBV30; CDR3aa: CAWLVKSSYEQYF; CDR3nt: TGTGCCTGGCTAGTTAAATCCTCCTACGAGCAGTACTTC
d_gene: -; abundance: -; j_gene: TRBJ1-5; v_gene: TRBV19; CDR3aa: CASKYSGGQPQHF; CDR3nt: TGTGCCAGTAAATATAGCGGCGGTCAGCCCCAGCATTTT
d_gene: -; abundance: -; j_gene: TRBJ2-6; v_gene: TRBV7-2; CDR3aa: CASSSPGTQGGANVLTF; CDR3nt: TGTGCCAGCAGCTCTCCCGGGACACAAGGCGGGGCCAACGTCCTGACTTTC
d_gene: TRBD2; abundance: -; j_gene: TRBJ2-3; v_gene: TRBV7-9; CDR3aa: CASSPPSGRADTQYF; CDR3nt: TGTGCCAGCAGCCCCCCTAGCGGGAGAGCAGATACGCAGTATTTT
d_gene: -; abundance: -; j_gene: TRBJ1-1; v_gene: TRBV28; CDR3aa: CAIKDSWPTEAFF; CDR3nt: TGTGCCATAAAGGACAGTTGGCCCACTGAAGCTTTCTTT
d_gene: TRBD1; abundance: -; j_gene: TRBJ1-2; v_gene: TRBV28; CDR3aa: CASSLPDRGYYGYTF; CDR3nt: TGTGCCAGCAGTCTTCCGGACAGGGGATACTATGGCTACACCTTC
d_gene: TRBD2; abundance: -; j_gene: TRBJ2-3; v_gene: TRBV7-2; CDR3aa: CASSSREGGDTQYF; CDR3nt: TGTGCCAGCAGCTCCAGGGAGGGCGGGGATACGCAGTATTTT
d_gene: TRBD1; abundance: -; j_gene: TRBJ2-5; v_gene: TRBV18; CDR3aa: CASSPRTGAQETQYF; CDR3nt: TGTGCCAGCTCACCAAGGACAGGTGCTCAAGAGACCCAGTACTTC
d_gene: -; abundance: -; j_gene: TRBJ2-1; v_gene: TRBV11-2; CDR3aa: CASSPRDYNEQFF; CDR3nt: TGTGCCAGCAGCCCCCGGGACTACAATGAGCAGTTCTTC
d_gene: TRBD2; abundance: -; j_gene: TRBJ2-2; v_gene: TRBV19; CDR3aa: CASSWGEGTGELFF; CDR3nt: TGTGCCAGTAGTTGGGGGGAGGGCACCGGGGAGCTGTTTTTT
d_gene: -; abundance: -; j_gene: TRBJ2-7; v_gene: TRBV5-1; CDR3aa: CASSLTGYSYEQYF; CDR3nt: TGCGCCAGCAGCTTGACAGGATACTCCTACGAGCAGTACTTC
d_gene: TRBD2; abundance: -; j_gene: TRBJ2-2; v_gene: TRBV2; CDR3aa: CASGGGSGELFF; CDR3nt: TGTGCCAGCGGGGGAGGGAGTGGGGAGCTGTTTTTT
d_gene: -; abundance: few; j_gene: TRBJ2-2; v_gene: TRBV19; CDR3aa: CASSIHQGRYTGELFF; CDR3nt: TGTGCCAGTAGTATACACCAGGGTAGGTACACCGGGGAGCTGTTTTTT
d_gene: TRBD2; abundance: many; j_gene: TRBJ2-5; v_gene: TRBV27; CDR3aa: CASTKREGVGETQYF; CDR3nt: TGTGCCAGCACAAAGCGGGAGGGGGTAGGGGAGACCCAGTACTTC
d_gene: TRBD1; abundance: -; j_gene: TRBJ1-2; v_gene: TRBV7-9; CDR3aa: CASRRPGQALGGYTF; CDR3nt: TGTGCCAGCAGAAGACCAGGACAGGCCTTGGGCGGCTACACCTTC
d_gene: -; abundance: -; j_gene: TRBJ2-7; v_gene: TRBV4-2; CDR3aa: CASSWGEGTSSYEQYF; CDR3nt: TGTGCCAGCAGCTGGGGGGAGGGGACAAGCTCCTACGAGCAGTACTTC
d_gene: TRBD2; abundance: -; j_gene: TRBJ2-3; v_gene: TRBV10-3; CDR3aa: CAIRGGGLAGGPTDTQYF; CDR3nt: TGTGCCATCAGGGGGGGCGGGCTAGCGGGAGGGCCAACGGATACGCAGTATTTT
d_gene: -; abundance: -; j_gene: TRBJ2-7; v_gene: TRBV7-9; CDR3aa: CASSPSQGRGPDYEQYF; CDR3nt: TGTGCCAGCAGCCCGTCACAAGGTAGGGGCCCCGATTACGAGCAGTACTTC
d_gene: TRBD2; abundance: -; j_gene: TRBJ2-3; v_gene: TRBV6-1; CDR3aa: CASSGKLAGASTDTQYF; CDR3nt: TGTGCCAGCAGTGGAAAACTAGCGGGGGCTAGCACAGATACGCAGTATTTT
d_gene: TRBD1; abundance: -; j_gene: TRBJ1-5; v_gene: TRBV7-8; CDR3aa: CASSLGQVLNQPQHF; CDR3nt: TGTGCCAGCAGCCTAGGACAGGTGCTCAATCAGCCCCAGCATTTT